This is a list of T cell receptor beta chains from one sample in a study. From the 5' RACE reads, TCRdb called clonotypes with MiXCR, one entry per CDR3 protein. In the table there are more than 6,500 distinct CDR3 sequences, around 50% of which are singletons. Input material: naive CD4+ T cells sorted from a lymph node. These receptors all come from a female donor with breast cancer. Each CDR3 is given without its conserved first and last residue. Fields, in order: V gene, CDR3 protein.

TRBV12-3/TRBV12-4 ASSLLQETQY
TRBV10-3 ASSGNNEQF
TRBV12-3/TRBV12-4 ASNPTGLREQF
TRBV5-1 ASSPSRGGRTCNEQF
TRBV20-1 SASRDDNQPQH
TRBV12-3/TRBV12-4 ASSSGGRANQPQH
TRBV20-1 SARVGRGAQ
TRBV7-3 ASSFRGANVLT
TRBV4-2 ASSQDRGLALSSYNEQF
TRBV12-3/TRBV12-4 ASSQVGDTDTQY